This T cell receptor beta chain was recovered during a study of CXCR3-negative and CXCR3-positive naive CD8 T cells. Regarding the study as a whole: The study found comparably high diversity in both naive subsets and much lower diversity in memory CD8+ cells. The study found more hydrophobic TRB CDR3s in CXCR3-positive naive cells than in CXCR3-negative naive cells. For the naive subsets, surface CD5 was similar, and TCR strength was inferred from TRB CDR3 properties.

The germline CDR1 and CDR2 sequences are MNHEY and SVGAGI. The CDR3 extends over 15 amino acids. For this clonotype: Its antigen is unknown.

The libraries of TRB cDNA were prepared using 5' RACE with UMI labels. TCRdb re-called the 5' RACE reads and gives one entry per CDR3 protein, without DNA. The sample holds approximately 100,000 distinct CDR3 sequences. CD45RO-CCR7+CD27+CD95- was the phenotype of naive CD8+ T cells. The clonotype comes from a human donor in good health. Some clones in this sample may be carry-over from other donors' samples. The sample taken for sequencing was naive CXCR3+ CD8+ T cells from blood. As to subset: CD45RO-CCR7+CD27+CD95- naive CD8+ T cells expressing CXCR3 (TNR3+). This rearrangement joins TRBV6-5 to TRBJ1-2; TCRdb lists TRBD1, though no DNA is available to test this call. The CDR3 protein is CASGEQGTGFYGYTF.